This T cell receptor (beta chain) came from a study of blood T cell repertoires in COVID-19. Study-wide context: COVID-19 samples, acute and convalescent, were from the United States, Italy and Spain. PBMCs, B-cell-depleted T cells, or T cells were the source of the cDNA or gDNA that made up the material.

Within 2 weeks of study entry, exposed participants had contacted a PCR-confirmed or clinician-diagnosed COVID-19 case. This clone was found a few times. Germline loops: CDR1 ENHRY, CDR2 SYGVKD. CDR3 length: 14 amino acids. Between the trimmed V and J ends, which lost 4 bases and 0 bases, there was a span of 7 bases. Authors' analysis steps: It was from reference gene primer amplification that nucleated cell counts were estimated. The protocol was immunoSEQ multiplex PCR, while the TCRdb copy is restricted to in-frame clones and leaves out a portion. That table is the source of V, J and clone size, and D and trimming were worked out from the DNA. This sample has under 450,000 clones, with just over 90% found just once.

This receptor was obtained from a woman aged 35 to 49 who had been exposed to COVID-19. Source material: PBMCs or T cells enriched from blood (not recorded which). The rearrangement joins TRBV10-3 to TRBJ2-1; D is uncertain. The chain's CDR3 is CAISAAGSYNEQFF. The CDR3 DNA is TGTGCCATCAGTGCTGCAGGCTCCTACAATGAGCAGTTCTTC.